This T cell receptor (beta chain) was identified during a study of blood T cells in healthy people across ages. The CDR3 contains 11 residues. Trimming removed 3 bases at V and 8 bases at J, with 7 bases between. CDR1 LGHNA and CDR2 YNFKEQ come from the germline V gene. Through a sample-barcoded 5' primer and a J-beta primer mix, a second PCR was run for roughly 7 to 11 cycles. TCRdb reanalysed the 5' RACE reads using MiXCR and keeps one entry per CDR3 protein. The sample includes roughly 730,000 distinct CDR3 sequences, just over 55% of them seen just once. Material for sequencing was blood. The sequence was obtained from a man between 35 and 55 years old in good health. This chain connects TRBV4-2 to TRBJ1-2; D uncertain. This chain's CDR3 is CASSHLMGYTF. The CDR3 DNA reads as TGTGCCAGCAGCCATTTGATGGGCTACACCTTC.